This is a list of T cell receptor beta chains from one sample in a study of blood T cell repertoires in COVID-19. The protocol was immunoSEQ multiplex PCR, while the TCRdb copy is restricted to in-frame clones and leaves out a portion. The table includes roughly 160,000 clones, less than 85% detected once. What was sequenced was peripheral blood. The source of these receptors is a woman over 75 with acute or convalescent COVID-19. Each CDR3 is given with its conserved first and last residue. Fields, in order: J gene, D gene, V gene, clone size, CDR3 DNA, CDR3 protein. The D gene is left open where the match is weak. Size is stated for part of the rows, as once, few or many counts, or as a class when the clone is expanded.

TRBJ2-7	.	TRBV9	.	TGTGCCAGCAGCGTAACCAACAGGGAGGGCTACGAGCAGTACTTC	CASSVTNREGYEQYF
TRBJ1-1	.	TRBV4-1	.	TGCGCCAGCAGCCACGACAGGCTGAACACTGAAGCTTTCTTT	CASSHDRLNTEAFF
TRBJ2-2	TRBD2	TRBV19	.	TGTGCCAGTAGCCACCAACTAGCGGAGGCGAACACCGGGGAGCTGTTTTTT	CASSHQLAEANTGELFF
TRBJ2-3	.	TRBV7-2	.	TGTGCCAGCAGCTTAGCGGGAGGCGCAGATACGCAGTATTTT	CASSLAGGADTQYF
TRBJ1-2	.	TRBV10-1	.	TGCGCCAGCAGTGGAAGCCCATCCCCCTATGGCTACACCTTC	CASSGSPSPYGYTF
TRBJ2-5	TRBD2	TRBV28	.	TGTGCCAGCAGTTTAGCTAGCGGGACATTCCAAGAGACCCAGTACTTC	CASSLASGTFQETQYF
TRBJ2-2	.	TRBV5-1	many	TGCGCCAGCAGCCCCGTAGTAGGGAGCACCGGGGAGCTGTTTTTT	CASSPVVGSTGELFF
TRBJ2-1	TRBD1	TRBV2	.	TGTGCCAGCAGCACTGAACGGACAGGGGATGAGCAGTTCTTC	CASSTERTGDEQFF
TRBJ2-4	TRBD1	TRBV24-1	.	TGTGCCACCAGTTCCGGGACAGGGGGCGCGGACATTCAGTACTTC	CATSSGTGGADIQYF
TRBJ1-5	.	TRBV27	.	TGTGCCAGCAAGGATTTTAAGGCGGGGGGAGCCAATCAGCCCCAGCATTTT	CASKDFKAGGANQPQHF
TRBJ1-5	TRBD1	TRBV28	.	TGTGCCAGCAGATCCGGACAGGCGAATCAGCCCCAGCATTTT	CASRSGQANQPQHF
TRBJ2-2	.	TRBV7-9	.	TGTGCCAGCAGCTTTCTTTACTCAGGAATAGAGCTGTTTTTT	CASSFLYSGIELFF
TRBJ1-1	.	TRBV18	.	TGTGCCAGCTCACCCATCAGCGACACTGAAGCTTTCTTT	CASSPISDTEAFF
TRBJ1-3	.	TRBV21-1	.	TGTGCCAGCAGCAAAGGGGTTACAGGGATCTCTGGAAACACCATATATTTT	CASSKGVTGISGNTIYF
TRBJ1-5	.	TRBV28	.	TGTGCCAGCAGTCCGGCAGTCGGACAGCTTCTCCTAAGGAATCAGCCCCAGCATTTT	CASSPAVGQLLLRNQPQHF
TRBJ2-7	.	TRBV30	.	TGTGCCTGGAGTAAGGCAGGGGCTCGGGAGCAGTACTTC	CAWSKAGAREQYF
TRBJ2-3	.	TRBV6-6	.	TGTGCCAGCAGTCGGGGTCCGGGTGTTTCAGATACGCAGTATTTT	CASSRGPGVSDTQYF
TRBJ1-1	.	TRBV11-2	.	TGTGCCAGCAGCTTAGCTGTAACGGAGACTGAAGCTTTCTTT	CASSLAVTETEAFF
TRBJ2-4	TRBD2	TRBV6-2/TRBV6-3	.	TGTGCCAGCAGTTTCGCGGGAGGGCCGAACATTCAGTACTTC	CASSFAGGPNIQYF
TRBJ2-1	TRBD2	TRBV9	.	TGTGCCAGCAGCGTAGGACCCCGGGAGGAGGATGAGCAGTTCTTC	CASSVGPREEDEQFF
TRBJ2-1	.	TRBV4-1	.	TGCGCCAGCAGCCAAGATCCGGATGAGCAGTTCTTC	CASSQDPDEQFF
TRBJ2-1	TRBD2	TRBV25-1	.	TGTGCCAGCAGTGACCGCGATGCTAGCGGGGTTTACAATGAGCAGTTCTTC	CASSDRDASGVYNEQFF
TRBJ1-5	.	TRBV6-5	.	TGTGCCAGCAGTTACTCCCAGTATAGCAATCAGCCCCAGCATTTT	CASSYSQYSNQPQHF
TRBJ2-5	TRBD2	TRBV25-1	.	TGTGCCAGCAGTGAATTTGTCGGGGGGACTGGCCAAGAGACCCAGTACTTC	CASSEFVGGTGQETQYF
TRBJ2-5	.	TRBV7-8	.	TGTGCCAGCAGCTTCCTAACCGGGACTTCGAGCCTCCTGGTGGGGTACTTC	CASSFLTGTSSLLVGYF
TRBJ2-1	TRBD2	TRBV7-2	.	TGTGCCAGCAGCACAAGACTAGCGGCGTTCAATGAGCAGTTCTTC	CASSTRLAAFNEQFF
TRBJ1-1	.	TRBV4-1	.	TGCGCCAGCGGGCTGAACACTGAAGCTTTCTTT	CASGLNTEAFF
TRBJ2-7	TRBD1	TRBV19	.	TGTGCCAGCACCGACAGGGGCGAGCAGTACTTC	CASTDRGEQYF
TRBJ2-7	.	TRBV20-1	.	TGCAGTGCTAGTCTAAACGAGCAGTACTTC	CSASLNEQYF
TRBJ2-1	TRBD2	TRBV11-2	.	TGTGCCAGCAGCTTAGGGCGGGAGGTTGAGCAGTTCTTC	CASSLGREVEQFF
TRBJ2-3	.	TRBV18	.	TGTGCCAGCTCACCACGAGACAGGGATACGCAGTATTTT	CASSPRDRDTQYF
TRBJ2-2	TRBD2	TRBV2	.	TGTGCCAGCAAAGGGACTAGCCCGAACACCGGGGAGCTGTTTTTT	CASKGTSPNTGELFF
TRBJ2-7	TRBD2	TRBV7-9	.	TGTGCCAGCAGCTCTTTGACTAGCGGGAGGATAGAGCAGTACTTC	CASSSLTSGRIEQYF
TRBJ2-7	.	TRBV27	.	TGTGCCAGCAGTGTTTGGTTGGGGCGGGGTCCCTACGAGCAGTACTTC	CASSVWLGRGPYEQYF
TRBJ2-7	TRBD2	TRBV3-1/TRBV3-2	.	TGTGGAAGCGGGAGAGGCCACGAGCAGTACTTC	CGSGRGHEQYF
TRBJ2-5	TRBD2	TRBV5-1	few	TGCGCCAGCAGCATCAGACTAGCAGGCGAGACCCAGTACTTC	CASSIRLAGETQYF
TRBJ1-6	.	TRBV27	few	TGTGCCAGCAGTTTAGGCCGGGGGTACTCACCCCTCCACTTT	CASSLGRGYSPLHF
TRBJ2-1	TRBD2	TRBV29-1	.	TGCAGCGTTGTTCTAGCGGGAGAGGGTGTATCCTACAATGAGCAGTTCTTC	CSVVLAGEGVSYNEQFF
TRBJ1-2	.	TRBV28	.	TGTGCCAGCAGCTTGACAGATAACTATGGCTACACCTTC	CASSLTDNYGYTF
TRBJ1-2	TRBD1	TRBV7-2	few	TGTGCCAGCAGCTTAGACGCGGGACAGGGAGGTGACTATGGCTACACCTTC	CASSLDAGQGGDYGYTF
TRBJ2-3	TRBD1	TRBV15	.	TGTGCCACCAGGGGGACAGGGAATCCAGATACGCAGTATTTT	CATRGTGNPDTQYF
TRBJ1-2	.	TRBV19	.	TGTGCCAGTAGTCCGGGTCGGGGGGAGTTCTATGGCTACACCTTC	CASSPGRGEFYGYTF
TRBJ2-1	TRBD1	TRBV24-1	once	TGTGCCACCAGTGGTGGGACAGGGACTAAGGTGTATGAGCAGTTCTTC	CATSGGTGTKVYEQFF
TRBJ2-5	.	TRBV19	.	TGTGCCACCGGAGAACAGGGTGGCGGGGAGACCCAGTACTTC	CATGEQGGGETQYF
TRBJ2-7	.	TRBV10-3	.	TGTGCCATCAGTGGGGCACGGGGCTCCTACGAGCAGTACTTC	CAISGARGSYEQYF
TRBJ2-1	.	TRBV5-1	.	TGCGCCAGCAGCCGACAGGACGGCAATGAGCAGTTCTTC	CASSRQDGNEQFF